This entry concerns a single T cell receptor beta chain. What this receptor recognizes is not known. Base qualities are not recorded, but no much larger clone differs from it by a single base. The data were obtained in a study of CD4 T cells in relation to SARS-CoV-2 and coronaviruses (dated by TCRdb to about 2021). Context from the whole study: Across all 12 patients in the convalescent cohort, the median age was roughly 38 years, with a range of about 20 to 75 years. Among the roughly twelve convalescent patients, 8 males and 4 females were included, and two of the subjects were Hispanic. HLA restriction was mapped for shared crossreactive spike epitopes using patient-derived lymphoblastoid cell lines. The study assessed, at the TCR clonotype level, memory CD4+ T cell crossreactivity between SARS-CoV-2 and common cold coronavirus spike proteins. Samples from a few pre-COVID donors and the naive versus memory experiments were sequenced with the Adaptive Biotechnologies TCR-sequencing kit; other data were Illumina-based. Expansion assays from other donors in the study were sequenced with a different, Illumina-based TCR-beta assay.

Naive and memory CD4+ T cells were separated from cryopreserved PBMCs by CD4 enrichment followed by EasySep naive CD4+ T cell enrichment. Ficoll-Paque PLUS gradient centrifugation was used to isolate PBMCs from either whole blood or leukapheresis product. PBMCs were either used fresh in the expansion assay or cryopreserved at -140 degrees C. The QIAamp Micro DNA Kit was used to extract genomic DNA from the CD4+ T cells. The CDR3 spans 14 residues, from the cysteine through the phenylalanine. Left in the record is the CDR3 DNA by itself, 42 bases read in frame from the first base. Deep-resolution immunoSEQ TCR-beta sequencing was performed on DNA from uncultured naive and memory CD4+ T cells. The source study handled its data this way. Preprocessing removed nonproductive sequences and CDR3s not starting with C, not ending with F or W, or shorter than 7 amino acids. Cultured and uncultured naive and memory CD4+ repertoires were searched for CDR3s previously identified as spike- and CEF-reactive. Pairwise Levenshtein distance, computed with the stringdist R package after three terminal residues were trimmed from each end, was used as the measure of CDR3 homology. In TCRdb, the immuneACCESS table is reduced to in-frame sequences with V and J assigned. These tables do not hold every clone; where another copy was compared, an unresolved V gene accounts for under half, and the others remain unexplained. That table gives V, J and clone size, and the DNA gave D and trimming. The sample records tens of thousands of clones, about 91% of which are singletons. The leading ten clones occupy roughly 0.37% of the sample.

Overall study outcomes, separate from this receptor: Naive versus memory sequencing indicated that memory recall responses, rather than primary responses primed during culture, are detected by the assay. Since the crossreactivity analysis centred on spike protein, crossreactivity against other viral proteins was not assessed. Because no donor provided both pre-pandemic and post-infection samples, tracing the source of pre-existing responses was limited. In roughly 70% of donors, memory CD4+ clonotypes turned up that crossrecognized SARS-CoV-2 and at least one common cold coronavirus spike. The study was limited by small numbers of patients and tested TCRs. Significantly weaker SARS-CoV-2-driven expansion was shown by crossreactive clones than by monoreactive clones, consistent with antigenic imprinting.

This TCR derives from an adult with COVID-19. The receptor chain draws on TRBV21-1 and TRBJ2-7; the table's TRBD1 call for D was not verified on the DNA. TRBV21-1 is described as a pseudogene. The sequenced sample consisted of naive CD4+ T cells from PBMCs. Reading the label with the study, this specimen's cell subset or site is: naive CD4+ T cells isolated by negative enrichment. DNA sequence: TGTGCCAGCACCAAAGGTGCAGGGCTCTACGAGCAGTACTTC. Translated, this gives CASTKGAGLYEQYF.